This T cell receptor beta chain was sequenced for a study of blood T cell repertoires in COVID-19. Study background: PBMCs, B-cell-depleted T cells, or T cells provided the cDNA or gDNA that made up the material.

Patients in Seattle were enrolled during active infection, then followed longitudinally. V lost 6 bases, J lost 4 bases, and 10 bases stayed unmatched. This CDR3 has 14 residues. The germline gives CDR1 SQVTM, CDR2 ANQGSEA. Repertoires were generated with immunoSEQ multiplex PCR, while TCRdb's copy carries only in-frame clones and drops some. The top ten hold 5.2% of the sample, which has a few hundred thousand clones, around 83% seen once. The source of this sequence is a woman aged 70-85 years with COVID-19, enrolled during active disease. Source material: peripheral blood. V is TRBV29-1 and J is TRBJ2-7; 9 bases fit TRBD1. This CDR3 is CSVAPGQGTYEQYF. The DNA of the CDR3 is TGCAGCGTCGCTCCGGGACAGGGAACGTACGAGCAGTACTTC.